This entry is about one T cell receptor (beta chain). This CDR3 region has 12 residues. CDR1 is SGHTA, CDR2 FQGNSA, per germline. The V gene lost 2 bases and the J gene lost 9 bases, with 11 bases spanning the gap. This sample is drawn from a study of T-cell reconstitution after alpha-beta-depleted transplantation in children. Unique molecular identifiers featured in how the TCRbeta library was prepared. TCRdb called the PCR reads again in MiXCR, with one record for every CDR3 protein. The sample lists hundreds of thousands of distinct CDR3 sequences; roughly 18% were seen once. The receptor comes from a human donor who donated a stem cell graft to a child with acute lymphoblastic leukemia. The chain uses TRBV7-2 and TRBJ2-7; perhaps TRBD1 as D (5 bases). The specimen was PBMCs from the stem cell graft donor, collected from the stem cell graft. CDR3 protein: CASSLRQGGQYF. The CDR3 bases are TGTGCCAGCAGCTTACGTCAGGGTGGGCAGTACTTC. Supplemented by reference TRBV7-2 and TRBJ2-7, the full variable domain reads GAGVSQSPSNKVTEKGKDVELRCDPISGHTALYWYRQSLGQGLEFLIYFQGNSAPDKSGLPSDRFSAERTGGSVSTLTIQRTQQEDSAVYLCASSLRQGGQYFGPGTRLTVT.